The present entry profiles one T cell receptor (beta chain) with its context. Germline V gene data show CDR1 as WSHSY and CDR2 as SAAADI. The CDR3 sequence is 13 residues long. V gave up 6 bases and J gave up 7 bases; unmatched junction bases: 4. The entry originates in a study of blood T cell repertoires in COVID-19. Across the whole study: Samples came from the United States, Italy and Spain, spanning acute and convalescent COVID-19. Sample material is recorded as cDNA or gDNA derived from T cells, B-cell-depleted T cells, or PBMCs.

As processed by the authors: For nucleated cells, counts were estimated from reference gene primer amplification. Some clones are missing from TCRdb's copy, which holds only in-frame ones; the method was immunoSEQ multiplex PCR. V and J calls and clone size are given by that table; D and trimming were obtained from the DNA. The repertoire holds roughly 330,000 clones, around 90% seen once, with about 5% in the top ten. Donors were grouped by their self-reported clinical history. The material sequenced was PBMCs or T cells enriched from blood (not recorded which). This clonotype originated in a man aged 25-45 years who had recovered from COVID-19. The genes are TRBV10-2 and TRBJ1-2; TRBD1 matches 11 bases. CDR3 protein: CASSVDRGLGYTF. The CDR3 DNA reads TGCGCCAGCAGCGTGGACAGGGGGCTTGGCTACACCTTC.